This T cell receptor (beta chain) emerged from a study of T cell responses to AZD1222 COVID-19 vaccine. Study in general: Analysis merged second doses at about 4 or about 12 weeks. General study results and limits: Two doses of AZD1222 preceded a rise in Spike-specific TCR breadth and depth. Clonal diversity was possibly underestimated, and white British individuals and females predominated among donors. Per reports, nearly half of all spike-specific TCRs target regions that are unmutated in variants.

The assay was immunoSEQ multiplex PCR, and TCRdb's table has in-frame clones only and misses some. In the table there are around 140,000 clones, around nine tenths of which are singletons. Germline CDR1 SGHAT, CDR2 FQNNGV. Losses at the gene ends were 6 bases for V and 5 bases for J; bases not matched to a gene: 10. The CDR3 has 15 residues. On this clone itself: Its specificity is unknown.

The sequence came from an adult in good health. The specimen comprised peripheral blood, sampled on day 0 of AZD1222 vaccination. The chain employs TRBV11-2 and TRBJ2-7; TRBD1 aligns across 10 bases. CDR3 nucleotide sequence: TGTGCCAGCAGGAAACCGGGACAGGGGCTTAACGAGCAGTACTTC. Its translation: CASRKPGQGLNEQYF.